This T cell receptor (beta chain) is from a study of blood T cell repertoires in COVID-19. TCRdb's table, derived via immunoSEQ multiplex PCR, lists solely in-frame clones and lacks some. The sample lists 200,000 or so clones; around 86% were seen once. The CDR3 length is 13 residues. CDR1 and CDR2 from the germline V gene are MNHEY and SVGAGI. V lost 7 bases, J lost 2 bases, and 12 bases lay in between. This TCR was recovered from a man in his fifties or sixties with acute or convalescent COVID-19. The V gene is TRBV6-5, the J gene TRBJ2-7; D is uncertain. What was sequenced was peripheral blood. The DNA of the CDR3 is TGTGCCAGCATCCCAGGTCGAACCTACGAGCAGTACTTC. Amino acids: CASIPGRTYEQYF.